Below are 5 T cell receptor beta chains sequenced from a single sample in a study of beta chain features in type 1 diabetes. The whole isolated RNA underwent reverse transcription, so sequencing captured expressed TCRB transcripts. Only in-frame clones appear in the TCRdb table, and some are missing; sequencing was by immunoSEQ multiplex PCR. The profile covers about 410,000 clones, with about 14% appearing a single time and roughly 0.035% taken by the ten largest. The sample was naive CD4+ T cells from blood. The receptor set was obtained from a young man in good health.

The V call is TRBV30, the J call TRBJ2-7; D might be TRBD1 or TRBD2, each matching 6 bases. CDR1 and CDR2 (germline): GTSNPN, SVGIG (reference sequence). This CDR3 contains 9 residues. CDR3: CAGGGNGVV. CDR3 nucleotide sequence: TGTGCCGGAGGGGGGAATGGGGTCGTC.

This clone was counted a few times. The CDR3 DNA is TGCAGCGCCCGTAGGCCGCTAGCGGGGGGCCCTAGCACAGATACGCAGTATTTT. Amino acids: CSARRPLAGGPSTDTQYF. The rearrangement joins TRBV29-1 to TRBJ2-3; 11 positions match TRBD2. V gave up 7 bases and J gave up 0 bases; unmatched junction bases: 15. Germline CDR1 and CDR2: SQVTM and ANQGSEA. This CDR3 comprises 18 residues.

This clone was seen a few times. The chain couples TRBV5-1 to TRBJ2-5; D perhaps matches TRBD2 (6 bases). CDR1 SGHRS and CDR2 YFSETQ come from the germline V gene. Trimming took off 4 bases at V and 2 bases at J, with 12 bases between the two ends. This CDR3 has 14 amino acids. The CDR3 protein is CASSLLGGQETQYF. Here the CDR3 DNA reads TGCGCCAGCAGCCTCCTGGGGGGACAAGAGACCCAGTACTTC.

A few counts support this clone. The rearrangement joins TRBV4-1 to TRBJ1-5; a possible D gene is TRBD1 (6 bases). The germline V gene encodes CDR1 MGHRA and CDR2 YSYEKL. The CDR3 spans 16 residues. V was trimmed by 3 bases and J by 2 bases, leaving 14 bases between them. The CDR3 bases are TGCGCCAGCAGCCACCCACGGGGGGGCGGCAATCAGCCCCAGCATTTT. Its translation is CASSHPRGGGNQPQHF.

The sample holds a few counts of this clone. V and J are TRBV30 and TRBJ1-1; a weak D match, TRBD1 (6 bases). V dropped 4 bases and J dropped 6 bases, with 15 bases sitting between them. The CDR3 has 13 amino acids. Germline V lookup: CDR1 GTSNPN, CDR2 SVGIG (reference sequence). In DNA form, the CDR3 reads TGTGCCTGGACCAGAGGGGGGGTTGCTGAAGCTTTCTTT. Translation: CAWTRGGVAEAFF.